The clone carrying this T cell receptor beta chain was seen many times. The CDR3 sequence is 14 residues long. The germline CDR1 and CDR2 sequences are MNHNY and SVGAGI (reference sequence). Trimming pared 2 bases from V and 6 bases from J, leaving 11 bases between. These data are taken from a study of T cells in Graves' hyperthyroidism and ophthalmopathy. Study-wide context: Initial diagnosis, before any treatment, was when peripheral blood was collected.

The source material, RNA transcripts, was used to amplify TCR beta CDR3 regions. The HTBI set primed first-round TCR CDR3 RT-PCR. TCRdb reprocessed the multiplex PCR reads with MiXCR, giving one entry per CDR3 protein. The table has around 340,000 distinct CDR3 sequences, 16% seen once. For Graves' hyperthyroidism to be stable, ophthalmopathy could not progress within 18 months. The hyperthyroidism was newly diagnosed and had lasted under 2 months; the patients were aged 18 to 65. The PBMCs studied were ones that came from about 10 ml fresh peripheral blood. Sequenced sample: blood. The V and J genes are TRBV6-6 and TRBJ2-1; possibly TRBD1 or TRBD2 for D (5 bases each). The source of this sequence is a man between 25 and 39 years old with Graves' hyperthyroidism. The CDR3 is CASSYRDVFNEQFF. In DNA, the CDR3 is TGTGCCAGCAGTTACAGGGACGTATTCAATGAGCAGTTCTTC.